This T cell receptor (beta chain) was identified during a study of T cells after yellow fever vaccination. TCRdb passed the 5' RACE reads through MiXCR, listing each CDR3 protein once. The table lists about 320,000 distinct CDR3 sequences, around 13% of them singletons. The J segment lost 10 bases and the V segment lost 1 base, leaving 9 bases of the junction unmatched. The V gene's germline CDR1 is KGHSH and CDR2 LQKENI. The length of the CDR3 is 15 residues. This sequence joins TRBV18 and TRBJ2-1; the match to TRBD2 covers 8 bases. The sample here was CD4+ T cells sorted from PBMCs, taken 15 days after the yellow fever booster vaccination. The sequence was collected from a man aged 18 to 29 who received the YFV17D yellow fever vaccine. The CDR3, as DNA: TGTGCCAGCTCACCACGTGTAGCGGGAAGTCAAGAGCAGTTCTTC. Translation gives CASSPRVAGSQEQFF. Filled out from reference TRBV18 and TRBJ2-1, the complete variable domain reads NAGVMQNPRHLVRRRGQEARLRCSPMKGHSHVYWYRQLPEEGLKFMVYLQKENIIDESGMPKERFSAEFPKEGPSILRIQQVVRGDSAAYFCASSPRVAGSQEQFFGPGTRLTVL.